Shown below are 2 T cell receptor beta chains from a single sample sequenced in a study of blood T cell repertoires in COVID-19. Generated by immunoSEQ multiplex PCR, the TCRdb table keeps only in-frame clones and is missing some. The table lists about 130,000 clones, approximately 82% of them singletons. The sample taken for sequencing was peripheral blood. The receptors here all came from a man aged 60-69 years who had recovered from COVID-19.

The rearrangement joins TRBV19 to TRBJ2-1; TRBD2 matches at 11 bases. Germline CDR1 is LNHDA and CDR2 is SQIVND (reference sequence). This CDR3 region has 15 residues. After removal of 1 base from V and 8 bases from J, the junction contained 4 bases not matched to a gene. CDR3 sequence reads: CASSIGRTSGHEQFF. For the CDR3, the DNA is TGTGCCAGTAGTATAGGGAGGACTAGCGGGCATGAGCAGTTCTTC. Using reference TRBV19 and TRBJ2-1 for the parts outside the CDR3, the full variable domain is DGGITQSPKYLFRKEGQNVTLSCEQNLNHDAMYWYRQDPGQGLRLIYYSQIVNDFQKGDIAEGYSVSREKKESFPLTVTSAQKNPTAFYLCASSIGRTSGHEQFFGPGTRLTVL.

This chain connects TRBV6-2 or TRBV6-3 to TRBJ1-5; TRBD1 aligns across 9 bases. The CDR3 contains 17 residues. CDR1 is MNHEY, CDR2 SVGEGT, per germline. V lost 2 bases to trimming and J lost 4 bases; unmatched junction nucleotides: 9. The CDR3 DNA follows: TGTGCCAGCAGTTACATTCTCCGGGACAGGGTAAATCAGCCCCAGCATTTT. Protein product: CASSYILRDRVNQPQHF.